These 8 T cell receptor beta chains came from one sample sequenced in a study of T cells in Graves' hyperthyroidism and ophthalmopathy. Template material for amplifying TCR beta CDR3 regions consisted of RNA transcripts. HTBI primers were employed in a first-round RT-PCR of the TCR CDR3. Each CDR3 protein gets one entry after TCRdb re-called the multiplex PCR reads with MiXCR. The table shows more than 350,000 distinct CDR3 sequences, with under 15% occurring only once. The sample taken for sequencing was blood. The receptors derive from a woman aged 30 to 39 with Graves' hyperthyroidism.

This clonotype was found many times. The genes are TRBV9 and TRBJ2-3; TRBD2 might be the D (6 bases). The CDR3 is 18 residues long. V lost 0 bases to trimming and J lost 2 bases, with 19 bases between them. Germline V gene data show CDR1 as SGDLS and CDR2 as YYNGEE. CDR3 in amino acids: CASSVDGSHVLVTDTQYF. In DNA, the CDR3 is TGTGCCAGCAGCGTAGACGGGAGCCATGTTTTAGTCACAGATACGCAGTATTTT.

This CDR3 reads CSVDGGAYEQYF. Here the CDR3 DNA reads TGCAGCGTTGACGGAGGGGCCTACGAGCAGTACTTC. This chain connects TRBV29-1 to TRBJ2-7, with a possible D match to TRBD2 (6 bases). The CDR3 is made up of 12 amino acids. Deletions cut 3 bases from V and 2 bases from J, with 8 bases between. Germline V gene data show CDR1 as SQVTM and CDR2 as ANQGSEA.

This clonotype has at least ten counts. This sequence joins TRBV7-8 and TRBJ2-7; the match to TRBD2 covers 15 bases. V trimming: 2 bases; J trimming: 0 bases; junction bases outside the gene matches: 11. This CDR3 comprises 20 residues. Germline CDR1 reads SGHVS; CDR2 reads FQNEAQ. In nucleotides, the CDR3 is TGTGCCAGCAGCTTAAAAGTGGGACTAGCGGGAGGAGGGAGCTCCTACGAGCAGTACTTC. The encoded protein is CASSLKVGLAGGGSSYEQYF.

This clonotype was seen many times. The rearrangement links TRBV7-6 to TRBJ2-7, with 8 bases identical to TRBD2. V lost 0 bases and J lost 2; bases outside the gene matches: 3. This CDR3 contains 15 residues. Germline CDR1 reads SGHVS; CDR2 reads FNYEAQ. The CDR3 sequence is CASSLADGGAYEQYF. CDR3 bases: TGTGCCAGCAGCTTAGCCGACGGGGGGGCCTACGAGCAGTACTTC.

There are many counts of this clonotype. The chain combines TRBV27 with TRBJ1-5; possible D gene TRBD1, 6 bases. CDR1 MNHEY and CDR2 SMNVEV come from the germline V gene (reference sequence). The CDR3 length is 15 residues. V was pared by 3 bases and J by 11 bases, with 20 bases between. CDR3 in DNA: TGTGCCAGCAGTTTTCGGGGGGCGCGAGGATCAGCCCAGCATTTT. Its translation: CASSFRGARGSAQHF.

This clonotype was seen many times. J is TRBJ2-3 and V is TRBV12-3 or TRBV12-4; 8 bases map to TRBD2. J was trimmed by 2 bases and V by 6 bases; bases with no gene match: 7. CDR3 size: 15 residues. CDR3 in DNA: TGTGCCAGCAGAAACGAGCGGGAGTACACAGATACGCAGTATTTT. Translated: CASRNEREYTDTQYF.

This clonotype was recorded at least ten times. V is TRBV20-1 and J is TRBJ2-3; 15 bases match TRBD2. The germline gives CDR1 DFQATT, CDR2 SNEGSKA (reference sequence). V shed 6 bases, J shed 0 bases, and the junction held 10 bases outside the gene matches. The CDR3 extends over 18 amino acids. CDR3 in amino acids: CSANPGLAGGASTDTQYF. Here the CDR3 DNA reads TGCAGTGCCAACCCCGGACTAGCGGGGGGGGCTAGCACAGATACGCAGTATTTT.

This clonotype was seen at least ten times. V gene TRBV4-1 combines with J gene TRBJ2-7, with 8 bases aligning to TRBD2. V dropped 4 bases and J dropped 3; count of bases not matched to a gene: 14. CDR3 length: 17 amino acids. Germline CDR1 and CDR2: MGHRA and YSYEKL. The CDR3: CASSRPVGKLADYEQYF. The CDR3 nucleotides are TGCGCCAGCAGCCGACCCGTAGGGAAACTAGCGGACTACGAGCAGTACTTC.